This T cell receptor beta chain originates from a study of beta chain features in type 1 diabetes. About the research overall: Investigators examined approximately 110,000,000 sorted cells across all samples.

Study results and caveats: Type 1 diabetes patients showed a moderate but significant shortening of TCRB CDR3s in all four CD4+ subsets.

This CDR3 comprises 14 residues. V gave up 5 bases and J gave up 5 bases; unmatched junction bases: 7. Germline V gives CDR1 SGHTA, CDR2 FQGNSA. A note on this clone: What it recognizes is unknown.

Reverse transcription of all isolated RNA meant that expressed TCRB transcripts were sequenced. Libraries were prepared by immunoSEQ multiplex PCR; TCRdb keeps only in-frame clonotypes and omits some of them. Of hundreds of thousands of clones listed, around 8% are singletons. The source of this sequence is a woman aged 18-30 years in good health. The chain links TRBV7-2 to TRBJ1-1, with TRBD1 matching over 8 bases. Material for sequencing was central memory CD4+ T cells from blood. The CDR3 sequence is CASSRPGQVTEAFF. The CDR3 DNA follows: TGTGCCAGCAGCCGGCCGGGACAGGTGACTGAAGCTTTCTTT.